This paragraph covers one T cell receptor (beta chain) sequence. This record belongs to a study of blood T cell repertoires in COVID-19. Turning to the study itself: The United States, Italy and Spain were the sources of the acute and convalescent COVID-19 samples. T cells, B-cell-depleted T cells, or PBMCs provided the cDNA or gDNA that served as material.

The germline CDR1 and CDR2 sequences are SEHNR and FQNEAQ (reference sequence). The V end lost 5 bases, the J end lost 4 bases, and 8 bases lay between the germline ends. The CDR3 runs 13 residues. In the original workflow: Estimated nucleated cell counts came from reference gene primer amplification. Produced via immunoSEQ multiplex PCR; TCRdb's table is partial and in-frame only. The DNA gave D and trimming, while V, J and clone size come from that table. Here the sample spans a few hundred thousand clones, roughly 80% being singletons. The rearrangement uses TRBV7-9 and TRBJ2-2; TRBD1 is a possible D gene (6 bases). This receptor was identified in a human donor with acute or convalescent COVID-19. The donor label of this sample is uncertain. What was sequenced was peripheral blood. DNA of the CDR3: TGTGCCAGCAGCCACAGGGCCACCGGGGAGCTGTTTTTT. It encodes CASSHRATGELFF.